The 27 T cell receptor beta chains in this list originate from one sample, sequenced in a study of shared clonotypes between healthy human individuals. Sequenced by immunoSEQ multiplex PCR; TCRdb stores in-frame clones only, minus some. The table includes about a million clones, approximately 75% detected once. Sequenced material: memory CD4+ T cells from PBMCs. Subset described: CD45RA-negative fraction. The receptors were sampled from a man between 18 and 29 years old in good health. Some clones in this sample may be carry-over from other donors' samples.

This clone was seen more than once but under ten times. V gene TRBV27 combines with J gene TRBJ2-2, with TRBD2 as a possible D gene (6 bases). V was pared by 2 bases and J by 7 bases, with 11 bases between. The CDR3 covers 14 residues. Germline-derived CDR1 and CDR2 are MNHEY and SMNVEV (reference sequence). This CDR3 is CASSLVGRSGELFF. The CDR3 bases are TGTGCCAGCAGTTTAGTCGGGAGAAGCGGGGAGCTGTTTTTT.

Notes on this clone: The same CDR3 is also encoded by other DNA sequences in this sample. CDR3 sequence (DNA): TGTGCCAGCAGTTACCGTGACTATGGCTACACCTTC. It yields the protein CASSYRDYGYTF. This sequence joins TRBV6-5 and TRBJ1-2; D is uncertain. Germline CDR1 and CDR2: MNHEY and SVGAGI. CDR3 size: 12 residues. V shed 2 bases and J shed 3 bases, with 4 bases lying between them.

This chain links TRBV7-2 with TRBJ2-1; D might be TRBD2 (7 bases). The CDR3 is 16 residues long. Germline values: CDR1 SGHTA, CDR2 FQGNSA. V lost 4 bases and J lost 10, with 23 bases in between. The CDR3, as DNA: TGTGCCAGCAGCTCTCGTGAGGGGGGGGCCCCCATGGAGCAGTTCTTC. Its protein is CASSSREGGAPMEQFF. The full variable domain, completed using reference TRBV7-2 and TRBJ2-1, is GAGVSQSPSNKVTEKGKDVELRCDPISGHTALYWYRQSLGQGLEFLIYFQGNSAPDKSGLPSDRFSAERTGGSVSTLTIQRTQQEDSAVYLCASSSREGGAPMEQFFGPGTRLTVL.

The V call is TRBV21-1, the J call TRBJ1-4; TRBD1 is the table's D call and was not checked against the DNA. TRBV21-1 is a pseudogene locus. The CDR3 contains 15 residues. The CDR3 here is CASTIESDRGEKLFF. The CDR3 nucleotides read TGTGCCAGCACCATAGAGTCGGACAGGGGAGAAAAACTGTTTTTT.

As DNA, the CDR3 is TGTGCCAGCAGCCAAGGGTTTGGCACTGAAGCTTTCTTT. Encoded protein: CASSQGFGTEAFF. The V call is TRBV14, the J call TRBJ1-1; D gene uncertain. The CDR3 has 13 amino acids. The V gene's germline CDR1 is SGHDN and CDR2 FVKESK. V lost 1 base and J lost 4, with 7 bases in between.

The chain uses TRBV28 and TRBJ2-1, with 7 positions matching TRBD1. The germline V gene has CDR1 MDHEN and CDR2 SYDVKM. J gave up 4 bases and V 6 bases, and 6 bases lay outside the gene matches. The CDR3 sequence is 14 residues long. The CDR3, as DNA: TGTGCCAGCAGCTACAGGGGCCTTTACAATGAGCAGTTCTTC. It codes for CASSYRGLYNEQFF.

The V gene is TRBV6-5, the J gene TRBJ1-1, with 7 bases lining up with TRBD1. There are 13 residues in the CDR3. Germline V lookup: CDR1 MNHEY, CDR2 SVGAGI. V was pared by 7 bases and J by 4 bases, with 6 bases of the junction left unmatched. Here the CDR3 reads CASKGTARTEAFF. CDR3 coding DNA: TGTGCCAGCAAAGGGACAGCGCGCACTGAAGCTTTCTTT.

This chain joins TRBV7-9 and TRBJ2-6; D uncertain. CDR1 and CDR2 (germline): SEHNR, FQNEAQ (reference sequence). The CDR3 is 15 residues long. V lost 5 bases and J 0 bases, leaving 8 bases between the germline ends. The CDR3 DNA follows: TGTGCCAGCAGCCTTTGGGGCTCTGGGGCCAACGTCCTGACTTTC. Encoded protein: CASSLWGSGANVLTF.

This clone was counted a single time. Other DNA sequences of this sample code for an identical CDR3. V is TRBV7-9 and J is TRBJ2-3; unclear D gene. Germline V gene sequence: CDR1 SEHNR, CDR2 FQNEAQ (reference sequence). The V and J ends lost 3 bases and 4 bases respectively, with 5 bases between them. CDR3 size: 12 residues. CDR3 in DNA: TGTGCCAGCAGCTTTGGCTCAGATACGCAGTATTTT. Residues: CASSFGSDTQYF.

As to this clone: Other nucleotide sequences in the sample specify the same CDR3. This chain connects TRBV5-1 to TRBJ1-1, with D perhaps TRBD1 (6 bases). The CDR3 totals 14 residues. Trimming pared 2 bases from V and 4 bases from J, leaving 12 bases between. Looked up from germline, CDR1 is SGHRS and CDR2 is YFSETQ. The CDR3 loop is CASSFTGRSTEAFF. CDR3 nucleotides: TGCGCCAGCAGCTTCACAGGGAGAAGCACTGAAGCTTTCTTT.

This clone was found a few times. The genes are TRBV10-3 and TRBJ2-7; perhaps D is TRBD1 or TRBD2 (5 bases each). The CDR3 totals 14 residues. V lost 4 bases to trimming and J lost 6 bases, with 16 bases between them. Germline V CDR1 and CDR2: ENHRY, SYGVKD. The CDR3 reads CAISGGMASSEQYF. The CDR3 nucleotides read TGTGCCATCAGTGGGGGGATGGCTAGTTCCGAGCAGTACTTC.

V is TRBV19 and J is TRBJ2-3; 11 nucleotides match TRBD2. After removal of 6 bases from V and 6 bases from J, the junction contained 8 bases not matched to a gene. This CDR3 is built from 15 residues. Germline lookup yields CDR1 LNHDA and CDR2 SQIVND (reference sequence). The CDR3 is CASSLAGGPDDTQYF. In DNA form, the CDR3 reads TGTGCCAGTAGCCTAGCGGGAGGACCCGATGATACGCAGTATTTT. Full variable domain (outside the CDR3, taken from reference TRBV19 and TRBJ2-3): DGGITQSPKYLFRKEGQNVTLSCEQNLNHDAMYWYRQDPGQGLRLIYYSQIVNDFQKGDIAEGYSVSREKKESFPLTVTSAQKNPTAFYLCASSLAGGPDDTQYFGPGTRLTVL.

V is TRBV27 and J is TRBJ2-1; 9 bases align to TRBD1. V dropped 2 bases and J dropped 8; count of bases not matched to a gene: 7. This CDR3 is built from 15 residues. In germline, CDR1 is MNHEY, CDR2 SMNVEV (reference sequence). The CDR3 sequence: CASSLHRGQMDEQFF. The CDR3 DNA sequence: TGTGCCAGCAGTTTACACAGGGGGCAAATGGATGAGCAGTTCTTC.

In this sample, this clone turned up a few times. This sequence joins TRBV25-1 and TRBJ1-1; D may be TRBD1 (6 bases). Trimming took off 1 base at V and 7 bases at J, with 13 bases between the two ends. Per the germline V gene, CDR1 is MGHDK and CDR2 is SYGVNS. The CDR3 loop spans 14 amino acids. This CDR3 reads CASSELFGRGEAFF. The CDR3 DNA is TGTGCCAGCAGTGAATTGTTCGGCAGGGGTGAAGCTTTCTTT.

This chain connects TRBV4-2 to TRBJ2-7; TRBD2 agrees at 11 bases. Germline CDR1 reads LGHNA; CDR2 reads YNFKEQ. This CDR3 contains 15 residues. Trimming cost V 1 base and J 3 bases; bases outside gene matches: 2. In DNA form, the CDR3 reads TGTGCCAGCAGCCAAGGGACTAGCGGGTTCTACGAGCAGTACTTC. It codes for CASSQGTSGFYEQYF.

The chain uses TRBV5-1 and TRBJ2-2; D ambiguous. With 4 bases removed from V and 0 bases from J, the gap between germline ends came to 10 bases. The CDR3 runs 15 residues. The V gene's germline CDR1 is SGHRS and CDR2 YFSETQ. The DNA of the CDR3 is TGCGCCAGCAGCCCCCGGGCCCCGAACACCGGGGAGCTGTTTTTT. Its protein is CASSPRAPNTGELFF.

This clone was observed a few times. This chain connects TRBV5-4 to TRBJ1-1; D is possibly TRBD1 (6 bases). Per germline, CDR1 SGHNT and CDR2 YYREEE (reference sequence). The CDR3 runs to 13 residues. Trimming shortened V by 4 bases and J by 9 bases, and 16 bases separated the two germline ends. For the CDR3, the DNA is TGTGCCAGCAGCCTGGACAGCGGCCAACAAGCTTTCTTT. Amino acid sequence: CASSLDSGQQAFF.

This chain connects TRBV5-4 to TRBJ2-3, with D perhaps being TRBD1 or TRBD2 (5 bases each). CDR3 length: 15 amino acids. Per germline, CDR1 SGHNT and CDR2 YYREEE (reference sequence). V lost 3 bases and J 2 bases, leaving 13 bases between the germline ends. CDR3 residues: CASSSKLGTTDTQYF. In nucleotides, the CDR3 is TGTGCCAGCAGCTCCAAATTAGGGACCACAGATACGCAGTATTTT. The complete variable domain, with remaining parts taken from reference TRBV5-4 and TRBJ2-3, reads ETGVTQSPTHLIKTRGQQVTLRCSSQSGHNTVSWYQQALGQGPQFIFQYYREEENGRGNFPPRFSGLQFPNYSSELNVNALELDDSALYLCASSSKLGTTDTQYFGPGTRLTVL.

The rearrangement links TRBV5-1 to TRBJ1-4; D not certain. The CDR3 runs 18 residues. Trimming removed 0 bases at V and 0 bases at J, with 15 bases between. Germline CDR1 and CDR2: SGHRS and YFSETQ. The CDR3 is CASSLERGGSATNEKLFF. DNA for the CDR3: TGCGCCAGCAGCTTGGAGCGGGGAGGTTCTGCAACTAATGAAAAACTGTTTTTT. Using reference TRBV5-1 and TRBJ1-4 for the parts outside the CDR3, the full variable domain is KAGVTQTPRYLIKTRGQQVTLSCSPISGHRSVSWYQQTPGQGLQFLFEYFSETQRNKGNFPGRFSGRQFSNSRSEMNVSTLELGDSALYLCASSLERGGSATNEKLFFGSGTQLSVL.

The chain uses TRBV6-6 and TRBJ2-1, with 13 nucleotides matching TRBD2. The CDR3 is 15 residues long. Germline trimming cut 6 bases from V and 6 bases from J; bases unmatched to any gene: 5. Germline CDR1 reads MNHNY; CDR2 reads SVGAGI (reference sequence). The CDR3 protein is CASSSRTSGSNEQFF. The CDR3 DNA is TGTGCCAGCAGCTCGCGGACTAGCGGGAGCAATGAGCAGTTCTTC.

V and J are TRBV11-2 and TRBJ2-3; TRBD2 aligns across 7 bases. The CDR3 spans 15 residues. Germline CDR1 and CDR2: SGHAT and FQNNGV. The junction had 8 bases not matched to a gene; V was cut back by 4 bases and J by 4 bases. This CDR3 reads CASSSYGGGADTQYF. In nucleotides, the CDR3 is TGTGCCAGCAGCTCCTATGGGGGAGGGGCAGATACGCAGTATTTT.

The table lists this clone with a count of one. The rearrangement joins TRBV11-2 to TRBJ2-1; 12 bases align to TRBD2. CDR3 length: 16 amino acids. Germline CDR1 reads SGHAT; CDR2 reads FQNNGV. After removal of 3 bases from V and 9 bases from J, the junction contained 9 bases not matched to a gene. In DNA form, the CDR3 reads TGTGCCAGCAGCTTCACGACTAGCGGGAGTTGGGTTGAGCAGTTCTTC. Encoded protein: CASSFTTSGSWVEQFF.

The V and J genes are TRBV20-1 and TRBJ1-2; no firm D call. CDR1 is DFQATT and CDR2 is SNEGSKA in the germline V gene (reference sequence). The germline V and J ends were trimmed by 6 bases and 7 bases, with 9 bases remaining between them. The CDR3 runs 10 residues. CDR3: CSATEFGYTF. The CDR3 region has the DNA TGCAGTGCCACGGAGTTTGGCTACACCTTC.

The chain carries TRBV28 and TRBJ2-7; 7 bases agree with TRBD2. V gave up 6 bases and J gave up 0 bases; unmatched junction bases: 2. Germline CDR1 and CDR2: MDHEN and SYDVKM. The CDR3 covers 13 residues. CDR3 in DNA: TGTGCCAGCAGGACGGGAGGCTCCTACGAGCAGTACTTC. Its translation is CASRTGGSYEQYF. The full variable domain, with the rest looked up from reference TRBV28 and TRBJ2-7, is DVKVTQSSRYLVKRTGEKVFLECVQDMDHENMFWYRQDPGLGLRLIYFSYDVKMKEKGDIPEGYSVSREKKERFSLILESASTNQTSMYLCASRTGGSYEQYFGPGTRLTVT.

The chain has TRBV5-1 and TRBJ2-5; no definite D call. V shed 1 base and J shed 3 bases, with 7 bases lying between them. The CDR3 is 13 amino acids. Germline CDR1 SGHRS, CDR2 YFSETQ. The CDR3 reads CASSLNQKETQYF. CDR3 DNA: TGCGCCAGCAGCTTGAATCAGAAAGAGACCCAGTACTTC.

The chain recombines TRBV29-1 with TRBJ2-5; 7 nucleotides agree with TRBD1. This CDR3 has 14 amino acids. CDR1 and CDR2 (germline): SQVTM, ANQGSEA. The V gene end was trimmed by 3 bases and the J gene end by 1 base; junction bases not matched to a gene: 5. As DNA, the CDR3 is TGCAGCGTTGACACCTGGACAGGCCAAGAGACCCAGTACTTC. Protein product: CSVDTWTGQETQYF.

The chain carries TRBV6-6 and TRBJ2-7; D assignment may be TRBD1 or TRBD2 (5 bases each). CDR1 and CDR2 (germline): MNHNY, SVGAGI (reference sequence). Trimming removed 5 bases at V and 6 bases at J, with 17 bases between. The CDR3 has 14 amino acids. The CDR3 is CASSPPGRPSEQYF. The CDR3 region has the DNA TGTGCCAGCAGTCCGCCGGGACGGCCCTCCGAGCAGTACTTC.